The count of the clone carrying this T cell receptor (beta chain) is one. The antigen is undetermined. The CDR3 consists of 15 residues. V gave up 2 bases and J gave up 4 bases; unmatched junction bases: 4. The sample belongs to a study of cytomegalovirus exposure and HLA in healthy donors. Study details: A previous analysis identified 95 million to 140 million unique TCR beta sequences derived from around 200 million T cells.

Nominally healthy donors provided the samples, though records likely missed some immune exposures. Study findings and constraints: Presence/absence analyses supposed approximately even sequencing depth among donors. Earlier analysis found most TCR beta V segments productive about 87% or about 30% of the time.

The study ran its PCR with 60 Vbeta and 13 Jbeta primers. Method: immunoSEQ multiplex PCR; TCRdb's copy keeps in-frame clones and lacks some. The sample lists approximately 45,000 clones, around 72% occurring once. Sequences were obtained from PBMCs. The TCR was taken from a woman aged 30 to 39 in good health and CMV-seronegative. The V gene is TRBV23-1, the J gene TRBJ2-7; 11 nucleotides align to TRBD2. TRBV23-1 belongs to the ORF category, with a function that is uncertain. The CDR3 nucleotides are TGCGCCAGCAGTCAACCTAGCGGGAGGCGGTACGAGCAGTACTTC. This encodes CASSQPSGRRYEQYF.